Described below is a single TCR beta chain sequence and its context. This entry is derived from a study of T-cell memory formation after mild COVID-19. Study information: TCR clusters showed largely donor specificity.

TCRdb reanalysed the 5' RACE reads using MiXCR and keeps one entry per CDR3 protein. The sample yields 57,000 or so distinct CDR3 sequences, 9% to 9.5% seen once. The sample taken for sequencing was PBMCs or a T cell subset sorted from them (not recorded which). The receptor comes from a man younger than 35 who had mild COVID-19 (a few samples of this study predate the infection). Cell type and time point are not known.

In DNA, the CDR3 is TGTGCCTGGAGTATCCGTGGGGGGGCCAACGTCCTGACTTTC. Translating it yields CAWSIRGGANVLTF. The V call is TRBV30, the J call TRBJ2-6; D unclear. The V gene lost 2 bases and the J gene lost 4 bases, with 9 bases spanning the gap. The CDR3 length is 14 residues. Per the germline V gene, CDR1 is GTSNPN and CDR2 is SVGIG (reference sequence). Full variable domain (outside the CDR3, taken from reference TRBV30 and TRBJ2-6): SQTIHQWPATLVQPVGSPLSLECTVEGTSNPNLYWYRQAAGRGLQLLFYSVGIGQISSEVPQNLSASRPQDRQFILSSKKLLLSDSGFYLCAWSIRGGANVLTFGAGSRLTVL.